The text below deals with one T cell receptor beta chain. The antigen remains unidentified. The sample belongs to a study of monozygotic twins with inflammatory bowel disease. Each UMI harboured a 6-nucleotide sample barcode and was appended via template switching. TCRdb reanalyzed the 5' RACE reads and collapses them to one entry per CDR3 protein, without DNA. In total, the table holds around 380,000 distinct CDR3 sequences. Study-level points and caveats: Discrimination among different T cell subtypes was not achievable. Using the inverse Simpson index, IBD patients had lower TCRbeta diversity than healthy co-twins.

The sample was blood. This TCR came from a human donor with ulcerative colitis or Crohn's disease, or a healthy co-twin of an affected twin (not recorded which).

The CDR3 spells CAISESGTTYEQYF. The rearrangement joins TRBV10-3 to TRBJ2-7. Germline CDR1 ENHRY, CDR2 SYGVKD. This CDR3 is built from 14 residues.